The 21 T cell receptor beta chains presented below share a single source sample, sequenced in a study of blood T cell repertoires in COVID-19. This table comes from immunoSEQ multiplex PCR, and its TCRdb copy is limited to in-frame clones, with some not included. The sample lists roughly 150,000 clones; around 80% were seen once. Sequences were obtained from peripheral blood. These receptor sequences come from a woman in her fifties or sixties with acute or convalescent COVID-19.

V gene TRBV7-7 combines with J gene TRBJ1-2, with D possibly being TRBD1 (5 bases). V shed 1 base and J shed 8 bases, with 11 bases lying between them. This CDR3 contains 13 residues. The germline CDR1 and CDR2 sequences are SSHAT and FNYEAQ (reference sequence). The CDR3 DNA sequence: TGTGCCAGCAGCTTAGACAGGCAGGAGGGCTACACCTTC. Translation gives CASSLDRQEGYTF.

This sequence joins TRBV13 and TRBJ2-3; 9 bases match TRBD2. CDR3 length equals 16 residues. Germline CDR1 PRHDT, CDR2 FYEKMQ (reference sequence). The trim removed 4 bases at V and 4 bases at J, leaving 9 bases unmatched. In nucleotides, the CDR3 is TGTGCCAGCAGCTGGCGGGGGGGGCTAGGGGCAGATACGCAGTATTTT. Encoded protein: CASSWRGGLGADTQYF.

The chain joins TRBV6-5 to TRBJ1-1; weak D call: TRBD1 (6 bases). V dropped 6 bases and J dropped 7 bases, with 15 bases sitting between them. Germline loops: CDR1 MNHEY, CDR2 SVGAGI. The CDR3 extends over 13 amino acids. For the CDR3, the DNA is TGTGCCAGCAGGATAACAGGGTGGGGTGAAGCTTTCTTT. This sequence encodes CASRITGWGEAFF.

This chain links TRBV27 with TRBJ1-5, with a weak D call TRBD1 (5 bases). The CDR3 has 14 residues. CDR1 and CDR2 from the germline V gene are MNHEY and SMNVEV (reference sequence). Trimming removed 4 bases at V and 10 bases at J, with 17 bases between. CDR3 DNA: TGTGCCAGCAGTTATGGGCAGAGGACATTTCCCCAGCATTTT. This translates into CASSYGQRTFPQHF.

The chain couples TRBV7-8 to TRBJ2-7; the D gene is possibly TRBD2 (7 bases). Germline-derived CDR1 and CDR2 are SGHVS and FQNEAQ. This CDR3 is built from 15 residues. V was pared by 3 bases and J by 6 bases, with 18 bases between. The CDR3 nucleotides read TGTGCCAGCAGCTTCGCTTACGACCGGGGGGCCGAGCAGTACTTC. Protein sequence: CASSFAYDRGAEQYF.

This clone showed up just once. V and J are TRBV7-2 and TRBJ1-1, with 9 bases lining up with TRBD1. This CDR3 spans 16 amino acids. Germline V gene lookup returns CDR1 SGHTA and CDR2 FQGNSA. V lost 3 bases, J lost 1 base, and 6 bases stayed unmatched. The CDR3 reads CASSFRDREANTEAFF. DNA of the CDR3: TGTGCCAGCAGCTTCCGGGACAGGGAGGCGAACACTGAAGCTTTCTTT.

The chain couples TRBV7-2 to TRBJ2-5; D gene ambiguous. Trimming left V 1 base short and J 10 bases short, with 13 bases between. Germline values: CDR1 SGHTA, CDR2 FQGNSA. The CDR3 sequence is 13 residues long. This chain's CDR3 is CASSLGDRGFQYF. The DNA of the CDR3 is TGTGCCAGCAGCTTAGGAGATCGCGGATTCCAGTACTTC.

The rearrangement links TRBV11-3 to TRBJ1-3, with D perhaps matching TRBD1 (5 bases). The CDR3 has 20 amino acids. V dropped 5 bases and J dropped 15 bases, with 41 bases sitting between them. CDR1 is SGHNT and CDR2 is YENEEA in the germline V gene. CDR3 DNA: TGTGCCAGCAGCCCGCCGCCACTCTGGAAACACCATATATTCGGGACGGGGGGATATTTT. Translated, it gives CASSPPPLWKHHIFGTGGYF.

The chain joins TRBV6-5 to TRBJ2-2; 12 bases align to TRBD2. The CDR3 covers 16 residues. Germline lookup yields CDR1 MNHEY and CDR2 SVGAGI. V trimming: 4 bases; J trimming: 4 bases; junction bases outside the gene matches: 4. CDR3 DNA sequence: TGTGCCAGCAGTTTTGGACTAGCGGGGCTCACCGGGGAGCTGTTTTTT. This sequence encodes CASSFGLAGLTGELFF.

The chain links TRBV7-2 to TRBJ2-7, with 7 bases matching TRBD2. Germline values: CDR1 SGHTA, CDR2 FQGNSA. V was clipped by 1 base and J by 0 bases; unmatched bases: 3. This CDR3 is built from 15 residues. The chain's CDR3 is CASSLEAGSSYEQYF. CDR3 nucleotide sequence: TGTGCCAGCAGCTTAGAAGCGGGGAGCTCCTACGAGCAGTACTTC. The variable domain in full, with the rest retrieved from reference TRBV7-2 and TRBJ2-7, is GAGVSQSPSNKVTEKGKDVELRCDPISGHTALYWYRQSLGQGLEFLIYFQGNSAPDKSGLPSDRFSAERTGGSVSTLTIQRTQQEDSAVYLCASSLEAGSSYEQYFGPGTRLTVT.

The chain is built from TRBV9 and TRBJ2-1; D may be TRBD1 (6 bases). Trimming removed 3 bases from V and 7 bases from J, with 17 bases in between. The CDR3 runs to 15 residues. Germline values: CDR1 SGDLS, CDR2 YYNGEE. The CDR3 bases are TGTGCCAGCAGCGCCCCGCAGGGGTTGGTGAATGAGCAGTTCTTC. Its translation: CASSAPQGLVNEQFF.

The chain has TRBV15 and TRBJ1-5, with 8 bases aligning to TRBD1. Germline values: CDR1 LNHNV, CDR2 YYDKDF (reference sequence). The CDR3 contains 13 residues. The trim removed 8 bases at V and 4 bases at J, leaving 4 bases unmatched. The CDR3 nucleotides read TGTGCCACCCGACAGGGGTCTAATCAGCCCCAGCATTTT. Translating gives CATRQGSNQPQHF.

The table lists this clone with many counts. The V and J genes are TRBV19 and TRBJ2-1; the D gene is possibly TRBD1 (5 bases). Germline assignment: CDR1 LNHDA and CDR2 SQIVND (reference sequence). The germline V and J ends were trimmed by 0 bases and 3 bases, with 12 bases remaining between them. The CDR3 runs to 16 residues. The CDR3 sequence: CASSIDLGRGYNEQFF. CDR3 bases: TGTGCCAGTAGTATAGATCTGGGAAGGGGCTACAATGAGCAGTTCTTC.

The sample holds one count of this clone. This chain links TRBV27 with TRBJ1-1; TRBD1 matches at 10 bases. V shed 6 bases, J shed 9 bases, and the junction held 7 bases outside the gene matches. This CDR3 region has 13 residues. Germline V gene sequence: CDR1 MNHEY, CDR2 SMNVEV (reference sequence). CDR3 sequence: CASSPDRGRQAFF. The CDR3 nucleotides are TGTGCCAGCAGCCCTGACAGGGGGCGTCAAGCTTTCTTT.

This clone was found once. V is TRBV30 and J is TRBJ2-1; possible D gene TRBD1, 5 bases. Looked up from germline, CDR1 is GTSNPN and CDR2 is SVGIG (reference sequence). The V gene lost 0 bases and the J gene lost 7 bases, with 22 bases spanning the gap. There are 17 residues in the CDR3. The DNA for the CDR3 is TGTGCCTGGAGTGTTAGCATCGACAGCTCTTGGATTAATGAGCAGTTCTTC. Translation: CAWSVSIDSSWINEQFF.

The chain employs TRBV3-1 (or the pseudogene TRBV3-2) and TRBJ1-5, with TRBD1 as a possible D gene (5 bases). Germline values: CDR1 LGHDT, CDR2 YNNKEL (reference sequence). The V and J ends lost 5 bases and 2 bases respectively, with 13 bases between them. The CDR3 length is 15 residues. The CDR3 loop reads CASSTGSRGNQPQHF. For the CDR3, the DNA is TGTGCCAGCAGCACAGGCTCTCGGGGCAATCAGCCCCAGCATTTT.

This clone occurred once. This sequence joins TRBV3-1 (or the pseudogene TRBV3-2) and TRBJ2-5, with 8 bases matching TRBD2. Unmatched junction bases numbered 10, after V lost 4 bases and J lost 3 bases. The germline V gene encodes CDR1 LGHDT and CDR2 YNNKEL (reference sequence). The CDR3 runs to 16 residues. The CDR3 nucleotides read TGTGCCAGCAGCCGCATCCGGGGGGGCTGCGAAGAGACCCAGTACTTC. This codes for CASSRIRGGCEETQYF.

The genes are TRBV7-2 and TRBJ1-4; D perhaps matches TRBD1 (6 bases). The V end lost 3 bases, the J end lost 7 bases, and 15 bases lay between the germline ends. The germline V gene encodes CDR1 SGHTA and CDR2 FQGNSA. There are 15 residues in the CDR3. The CDR3 protein is CASSFSRQEVEKLFF. In nucleotides, the CDR3 is TGTGCCAGCAGCTTCTCTCGACAGGAAGTTGAAAAACTGTTTTTT.

The V and J genes are TRBV27 and TRBJ1-4; TRBD1 might be the D (6 bases). With 6 bases removed from V and 7 bases from J, the gap between germline ends came to 15 bases. Germline values: CDR1 MNHEY, CDR2 SMNVEV (reference sequence). The CDR3 spans 14 residues. CDR3 amino acids: CASRSQGWGEKLFF. The CDR3 region has the DNA TGTGCCAGCAGATCCCAGGGGTGGGGTGAAAAACTGTTTTTT.

This clone turned up a few times. The gene calls are TRBV6-5 and TRBJ1-1, with D maybe TRBD1 (5 bases). Per germline, CDR1 MNHEY and CDR2 SVGAGI. Trimming took off 5 bases at V and 10 bases at J, with 20 bases between the two ends. This CDR3 region has 14 residues. CDR3 sequence reads: CASSPPDQGFGAFF. CDR3 DNA sequence: TGTGCCAGCAGTCCCCCGGACCAGGGTTTCGGAGCTTTCTTT.

This rearrangement joins TRBV2 to TRBJ1-5; 8 bases agree with TRBD1. The CDR3 is 14 amino acids. V shed 6 bases, J shed 5 bases, and the junction held 6 bases outside the gene matches. Germline loops: CDR1 SNHLY, CDR2 FYNNEI. CDR3 nucleotides: TGTGCCAGCAGCGCGGACAGGGAGGATCAGCCCCAGCATTTT. Amino acids: CASSADREDQPQHF.